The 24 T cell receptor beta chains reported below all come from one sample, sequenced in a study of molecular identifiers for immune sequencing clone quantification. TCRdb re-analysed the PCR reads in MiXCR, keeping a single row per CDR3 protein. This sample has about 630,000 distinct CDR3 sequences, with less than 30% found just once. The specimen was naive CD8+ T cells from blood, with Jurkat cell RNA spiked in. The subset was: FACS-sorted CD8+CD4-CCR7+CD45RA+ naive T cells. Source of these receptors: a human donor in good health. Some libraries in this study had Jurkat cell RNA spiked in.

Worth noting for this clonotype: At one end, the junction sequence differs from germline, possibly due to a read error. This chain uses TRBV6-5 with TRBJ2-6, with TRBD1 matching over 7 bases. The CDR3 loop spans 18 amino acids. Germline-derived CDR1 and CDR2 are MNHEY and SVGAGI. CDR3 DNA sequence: TGTGCCGGCAGGATTACCGGGACAGTAAGCTCTGGGGCCAACGTCCTGACTTTC. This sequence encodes CAGRITGTVSSGANVLTF.

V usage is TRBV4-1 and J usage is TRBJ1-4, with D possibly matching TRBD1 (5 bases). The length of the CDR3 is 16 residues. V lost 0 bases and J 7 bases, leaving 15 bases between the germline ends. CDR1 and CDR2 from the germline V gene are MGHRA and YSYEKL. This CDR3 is CASSQEKGRGGEKLFF. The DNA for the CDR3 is TGCGCCAGCAGCCAAGAAAAGGGACGCGGGGGTGAAAAACTGTTTTTT.

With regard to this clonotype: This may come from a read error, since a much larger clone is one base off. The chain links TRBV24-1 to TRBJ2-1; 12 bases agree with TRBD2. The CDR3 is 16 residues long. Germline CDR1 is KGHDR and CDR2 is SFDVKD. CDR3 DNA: TGTGCCGCCAGCGGGACTAGCGGGTCGTCCTACAATGAGCAGTTCTTC. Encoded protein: CAASGTSGSSYNEQFF.

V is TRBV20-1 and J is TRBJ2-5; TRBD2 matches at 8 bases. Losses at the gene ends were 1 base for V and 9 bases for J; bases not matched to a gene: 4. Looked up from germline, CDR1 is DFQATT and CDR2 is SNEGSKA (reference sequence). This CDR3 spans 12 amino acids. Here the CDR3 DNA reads TGCAGTGCTAGAGGGGGGCGGGGGGCCCAGTACTTC. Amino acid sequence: CSARGGRGAQYF.

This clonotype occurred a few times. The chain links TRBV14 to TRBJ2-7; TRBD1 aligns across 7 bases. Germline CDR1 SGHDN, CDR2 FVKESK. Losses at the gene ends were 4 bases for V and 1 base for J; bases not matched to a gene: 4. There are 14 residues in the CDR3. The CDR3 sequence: CASSLQGPSYEQYF. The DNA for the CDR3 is TGTGCCAGCAGCCTACAGGGGCCTTCCTACGAGCAGTACTTC.

DNA of the CDR3: TGTGCCAGCAGCTTGGTGGAGAGGACAGGGCTAGACGAGCAGTACTTC. This encodes CASSLVERTGLDEQYF. V gene TRBV5-5 combines with J gene TRBJ2-7; the match to TRBD1 covers 8 bases. Germline V lookup: CDR1 SGHKS, CDR2 YYEKEE (reference sequence). The junction had 10 bases not matched to a gene; V was cut back by 0 bases and J by 5 bases. This CDR3 has 16 residues.

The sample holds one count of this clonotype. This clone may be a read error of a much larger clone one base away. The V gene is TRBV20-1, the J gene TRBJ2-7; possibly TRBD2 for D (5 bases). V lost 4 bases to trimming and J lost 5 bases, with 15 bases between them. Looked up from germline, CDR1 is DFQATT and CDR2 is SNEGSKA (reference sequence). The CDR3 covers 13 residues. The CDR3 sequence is CSANLRGEHEQYF. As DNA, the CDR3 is TGCAGTGCTAATTTACGGGGTGAGCACGAGCAGTACTTC.

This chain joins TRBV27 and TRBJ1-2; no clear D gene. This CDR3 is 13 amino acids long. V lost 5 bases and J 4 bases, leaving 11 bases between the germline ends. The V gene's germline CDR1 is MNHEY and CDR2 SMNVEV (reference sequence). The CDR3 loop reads CASSLGSSYGYTF. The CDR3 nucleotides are TGTGCCAGCAGTCTGGGCAGCTCCTATGGCTACACCTTC.

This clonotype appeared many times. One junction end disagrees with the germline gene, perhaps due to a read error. The CDR3 sequence is CASSSSYYEQYF. For the CDR3, the DNA is TGTGCCAGCAGCTCCTCATATTACGAGCAGTACTTC. The V and J genes are TRBV5-3 and TRBJ2-7; D call uncertain. TRBV5-3 is treated as an ORF (open reading frame) with a function not yet certain. The CDR3 totals 12 residues.

The CDR3 nucleotides are TGTGCCAGCAGTGGACCAGACGGGAGGTGCACCTTC. Amino acids: CASSGPDGRCTF. This chain joins TRBV2 and TRBJ1-2; D is unresolved. The CDR3 totals 12 residues. Germline V gene sequence: CDR1 SNHLY, CDR2 FYNNEI. V was shortened by 4 bases and J by 13 bases, with 16 bases between the two germline ends.

The CDR3 reads CASSQAPGTLETQYF. CDR3 bases: TGTGCCAGCAGCCAAGCGCCCGGGACATTGGAGACCCAGTACTTC. The gene calls are TRBV14 and TRBJ2-5; the D gene is possibly TRBD1 (6 bases). The CDR3 loop spans 15 amino acids. Germline V CDR1 and CDR2: SGHDN, FVKESK. V was trimmed by 1 base and J by 5 bases, leaving 14 bases between them.

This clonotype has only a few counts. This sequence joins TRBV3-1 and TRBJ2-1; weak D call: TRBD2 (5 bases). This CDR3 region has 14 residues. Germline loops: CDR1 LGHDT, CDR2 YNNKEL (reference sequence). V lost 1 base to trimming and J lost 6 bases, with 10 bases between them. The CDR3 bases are TGTGCCAGCAGCCAAGCGGGGTTTTTCAATGAGCAGTTCTTC. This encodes CASSQAGFFNEQFF.

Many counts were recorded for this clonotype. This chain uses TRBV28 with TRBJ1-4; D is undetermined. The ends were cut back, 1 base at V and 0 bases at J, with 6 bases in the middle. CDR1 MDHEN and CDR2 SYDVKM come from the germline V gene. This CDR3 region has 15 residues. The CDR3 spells CASSLFSTTNEKLFF. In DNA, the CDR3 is TGTGCCAGCAGTTTATTTTCAACAACTAATGAAAAACTGTTTTTT.

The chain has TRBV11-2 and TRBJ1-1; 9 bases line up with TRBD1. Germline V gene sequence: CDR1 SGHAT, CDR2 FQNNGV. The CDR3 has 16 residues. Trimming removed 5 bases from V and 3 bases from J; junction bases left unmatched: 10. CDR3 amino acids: CASSILQGAKDTEAFF. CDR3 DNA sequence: TGTGCCAGCAGCATCCTACAGGGGGCTAAGGACACTGAAGCTTTCTTT.

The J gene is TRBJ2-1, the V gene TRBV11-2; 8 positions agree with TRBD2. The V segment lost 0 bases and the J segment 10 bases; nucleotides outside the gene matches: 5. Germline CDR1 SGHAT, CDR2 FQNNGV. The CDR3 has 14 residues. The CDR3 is CASSLDTSGDEQFF. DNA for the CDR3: TGTGCCAGCAGCTTAGACACTAGCGGAGACGAGCAGTTCTTC.

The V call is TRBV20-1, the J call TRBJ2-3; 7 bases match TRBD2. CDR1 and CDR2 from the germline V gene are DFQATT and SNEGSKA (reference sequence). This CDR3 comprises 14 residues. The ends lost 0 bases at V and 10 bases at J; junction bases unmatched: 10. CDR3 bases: TGCAGTGCTAGAGATTTGGGGGGGTTTTTTTCGCAGTATTTT. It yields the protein CSARDLGGFFSQYF.

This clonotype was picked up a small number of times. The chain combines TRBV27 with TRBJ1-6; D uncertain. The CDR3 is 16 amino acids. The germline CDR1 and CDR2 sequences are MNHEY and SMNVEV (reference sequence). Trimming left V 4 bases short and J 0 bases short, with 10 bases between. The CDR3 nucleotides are TGTGCCAGCAGTTCGATCGCTCGCTCCTATAATTCACCCCTCCACTTT. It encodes CASSSIARSYNSPLHF.

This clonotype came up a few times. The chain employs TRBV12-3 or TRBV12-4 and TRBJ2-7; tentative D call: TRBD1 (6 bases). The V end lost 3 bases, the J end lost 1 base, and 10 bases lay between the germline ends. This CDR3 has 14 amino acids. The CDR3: CASSFGGPSYEQYF. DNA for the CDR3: TGTGCCAGCAGTTTTGGGGGCCCATCCTACGAGCAGTACTTC.

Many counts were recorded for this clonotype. The CDR3 coding sequence is TGTGCCAGCAGGATAAGGGGGACCACTGAAGCTTTCTTT. Protein product: CASRIRGTTEAFF. The chain couples TRBV28 to TRBJ1-1; TRBD1 is a possible D gene (6 bases). Deletions cut 6 bases from V and 4 bases from J, with 12 bases between. The CDR3 runs to 13 residues. Germline V gene data show CDR1 as MDHEN and CDR2 as SYDVKM.

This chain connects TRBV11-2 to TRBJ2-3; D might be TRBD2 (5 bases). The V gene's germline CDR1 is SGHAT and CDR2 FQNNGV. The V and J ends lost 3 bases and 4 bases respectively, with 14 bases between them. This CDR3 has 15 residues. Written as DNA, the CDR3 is TGTGCCAGCAGCTTCACTGGACTTACCCCAGATACGCAGTATTTT. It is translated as CASSFTGLTPDTQYF. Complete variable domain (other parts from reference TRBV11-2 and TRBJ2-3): EAGVAQSPRYKIIEKRQSVAFWCNPISGHATLYWYQQILGQGPKLLIQFQNNGVVDDSQLPKDRFSAERLKGVDSTLKIQPAKLEDSAVYLCASSFTGLTPDTQYFGPGTRLTVL.

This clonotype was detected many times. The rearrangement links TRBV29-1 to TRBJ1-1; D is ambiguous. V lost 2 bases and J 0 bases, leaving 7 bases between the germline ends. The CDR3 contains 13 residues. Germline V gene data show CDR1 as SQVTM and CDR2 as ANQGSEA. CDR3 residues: CSVESPVNTEAFF. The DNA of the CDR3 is TGCAGCGTTGAATCCCCAGTGAACACTGAAGCTTTCTTT.

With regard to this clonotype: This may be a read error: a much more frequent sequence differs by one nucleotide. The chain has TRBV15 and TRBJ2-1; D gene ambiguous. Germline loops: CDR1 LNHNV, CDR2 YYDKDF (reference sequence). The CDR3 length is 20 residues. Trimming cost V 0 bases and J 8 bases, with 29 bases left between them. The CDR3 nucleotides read TGTGCCACCAGCAGAGATCCCTCACTGGGTCGTTCCGGTCTCTGGCATGAGCAGTTCTTC. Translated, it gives CATSRDPSLGRSGLWHEQFF.

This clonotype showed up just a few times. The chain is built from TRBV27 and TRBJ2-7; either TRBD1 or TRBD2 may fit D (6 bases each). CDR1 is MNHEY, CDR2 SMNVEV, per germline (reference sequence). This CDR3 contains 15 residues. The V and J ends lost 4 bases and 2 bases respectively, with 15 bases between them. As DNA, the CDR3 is TGTGCCAGCAGTTATAGCGGAGGGGGAACCTACGAGCAGTACTTC. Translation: CASSYSGGGTYEQYF.

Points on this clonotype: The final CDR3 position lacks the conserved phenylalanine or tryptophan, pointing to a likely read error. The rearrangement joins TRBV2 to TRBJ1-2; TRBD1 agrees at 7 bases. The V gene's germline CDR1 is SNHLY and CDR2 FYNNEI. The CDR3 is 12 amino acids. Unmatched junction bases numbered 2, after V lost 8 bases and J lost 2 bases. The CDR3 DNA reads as TGTGCCAGCGAGGGACAGAACTATGGCTACACCTTG. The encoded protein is CASEGQNYGYTL.